One and the same sample provided the 8 T cell receptor beta chains below, sequenced in a study of T cells in Graves' hyperthyroidism and ophthalmopathy. Researchers amplified the TCR beta CDR3 regions from RNA transcripts. When the TCR CDR3 underwent first-round RT-PCR, the HTBI primer set was used. TCRdb analysed the multiplex PCR reads with MiXCR anew, one entry per CDR3 protein. Of some 350,000 distinct CDR3 sequences detected, approximately 20% appear once; the ten largest clones hold 3.7%. Material: blood. The receptors shown here come from a woman in her late teens or twenties with Graves' hyperthyroidism.

J is TRBJ2-5 and V is TRBV25-1, with 10 bases that match TRBD1. Germline V gene sequence: CDR1 MGHDK, CDR2 SYGVNS. This CDR3 comprises 14 residues. The J segment lost 3 bases and the V segment lost 8 bases, leaving 6 bases of the junction unmatched. CDR3 sequence: CASGPGTGEETQYF. The CDR3 nucleotides are TGTGCCAGCGGCCCCGGGACAGGGGAAGAGACCCAGTACTTC.

This clonotype was recorded at least ten times. The chain uses TRBV28 and TRBJ1-1; 8 bases match TRBD1. Germline V CDR1 and CDR2: MDHEN, SYDVKM. The CDR3 sequence is 15 residues long. V lost 6 bases, J lost 1 base, and 7 bases stayed unmatched. The CDR3 nucleotides are TGTGCCAGCAGCACCCTCGACAGGGGGAACACTGAAGCTTTCTTT. Its translation: CASSTLDRGNTEAFF.

The chain carries TRBV9 and TRBJ2-2; TRBD1 matches 7 bases. This CDR3 comprises 16 residues. The junction had 10 bases not matched to a gene; V was cut back by 0 bases and J by 8 bases. Germline CDR1 reads SGDLS; CDR2 reads YYNGEE. CDR3 sequence reads: CASSVGSGQTVGELFF. CDR3 bases: TGTGCCAGCAGCGTAGGTTCGGGACAGACTGTAGGGGAGCTGTTTTTT.

This clonotype occurred many times. Given a much more abundant clone one base away, this may be a read error. The chain couples TRBV12-3 or TRBV12-4 to TRBJ1-2; perhaps TRBD1 as D (6 bases). V gave up 7 bases and J gave up 2 bases, with 14 bases separating them. CDR3 length: 14 amino acids. The CDR3 spells CASNGRGANYGYTF. CDR3 DNA: TGTGCCAGCAACGGACGGGGGGCAAACTATGGCTACACCTTC.

At least ten counts were recorded for this clonotype. The chain is built from TRBV25-1 and TRBJ1-2, with D maybe TRBD1 (5 bases). Germline V gene data show CDR1 as MGHDK and CDR2 as SYGVNS. CDR3 length equals 15 residues. Trimming pared 1 base from V and 4 bases from J, leaving 13 bases between. Written as DNA, the CDR3 is TGTGCCAGCAGTGAATCCCGGGGGTTGAGCTATGGCTACACCTTC. Translated, it gives CASSESRGLSYGYTF.

This clonotype showed up many times. This sequence joins TRBV2 and TRBJ2-5; D call uncertain. Trimming cost V 0 bases and J 6 bases, with 2 bases left between them. Germline CDR1 reads SNHLY; CDR2 reads FYNNEI. The CDR3 runs 11 residues. The CDR3 region is CASSEAQTQYF. The DNA for the CDR3 is TGTGCCAGCAGTGAAGCGCAGACCCAGTACTTC.

This clonotype was detected ten times or more. The J gene is TRBJ2-7, the V gene TRBV20-1; 10 nucleotides line up with TRBD1. V shed 7 bases and J 4 bases; nucleotides not matched to a gene: 10. The CDR3 loop spans 14 amino acids. The germline V gene has CDR1 DFQATT and CDR2 SNEGSKA (reference sequence). As DNA, the CDR3 is TGCAGTGTAACCGAGACAGGGGGCATGTACGAGCAGTACTTC. It specifies CSVTETGGMYEQYF.

This clonotype was found a few times. This chain uses TRBV18 with TRBJ2-7; D is unresolved. CDR1 KGHSH and CDR2 LQKENI come from the germline V gene. The CDR3 covers 15 residues. The V end lost 8 bases, the J end lost 2 bases, and 19 bases lay between the germline ends. Here the CDR3 DNA reads TGTGCCAGCGTACACTCCCCGGCGGATGCCTACGAGCAGTACTTC. It yields the protein CASVHSPADAYEQYF.